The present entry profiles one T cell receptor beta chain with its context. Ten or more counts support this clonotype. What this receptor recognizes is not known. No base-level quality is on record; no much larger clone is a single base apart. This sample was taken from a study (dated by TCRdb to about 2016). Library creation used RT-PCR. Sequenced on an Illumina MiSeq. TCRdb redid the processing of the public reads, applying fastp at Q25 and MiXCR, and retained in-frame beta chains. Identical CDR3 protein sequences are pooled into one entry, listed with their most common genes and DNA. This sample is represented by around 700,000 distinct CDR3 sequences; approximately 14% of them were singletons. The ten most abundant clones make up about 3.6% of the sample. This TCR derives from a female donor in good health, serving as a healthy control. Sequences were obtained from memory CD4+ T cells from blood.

CDR3 protein: CASSQSLAGGQDTQYF. The nucleotide sequence is TGTGCCAGCAGCCAATCACTAGCGGGGGGGCAAGATACGCAGTATTTT. The chain is assembled from TRBV3-1 and TRBJ2-3; TRBD2 lines up with 13 middle nucleotides. The germline V gene (reference sequence) supplies CDR1 LGHDT and CDR2 YNNKEL. The CDR3 has 16 amino acids, counting the end cysteine and phenylalanine. The read is trimmed to its CDR3 DNA, 48 bases read in frame from base 1. At the junction V is shortened by 2 bases and J by 5 bases; bases outside the gene matches: 4.